This is a list of T cell receptor beta chains from one sample in a study of shared clonotypes between healthy human individuals. Clones were read by immunoSEQ multiplex PCR, and TCRdb kept only the in-frame ones, dropping some. This sample has over 2 million clones, with 85% to 95% found just once. The sequencing input was naive CD4+ T cells from PBMCs. The receptors were gathered from a man younger than 35 in good health. Some clones in this sample may be carry-over from other donors' samples. Both conserved end residues are part of each CDR3. A D gene is named only where the DNA matches it firmly. Size tells how often a clone was seen (once, few, many) or the class of an expanded clone, and some rows leave it out.

v_gene	len	d_gene	abundance	j_gene	CDR3nt	CDR3aa
TRBV29-1	13	NA	NA	TRBJ2-7	TGCAGTGTTGCGCAGGTTATCTCCTACGAGCAGTACTTC	CSVAQVISYEQYF
TRBV19	13	NA	few	TRBJ1-1	TGTGCCAGTAGTGTACGGAGGGACACTGAAGCTTTCTTT	CASSVRRDTEAFF
TRBV28	12	NA	once	TRBJ2-5	TGTGCCAGCAGTGCCCTACAAGAGACCCAGTACTTC	CASSALQETQYF
TRBV28	16	NA	NA	TRBJ1-2	TGTGCCAGCAGTCCCTCCATGAGCGGCGCTAACTATGGCTACACCTTC	CASSPSMSGANYGYTF
TRBV27	16	TRBD1	NA	TRBJ2-1	TGTGCCAGCAGTTTATTGACGGGACAGAATTACAATGAGCAGTTCTTC	CASSLLTGQNYNEQFF
TRBV28	17	NA	NA	TRBJ1-5	TGTGCCAGCCTTATGGCTTCGGGGGCCGGTGTTTGGCAGCCCCAGCATTTT	CASLMASGAGVWQPQHF
TRBV9	14	NA	NA	TRBJ2-1	TGTGCCAGCAGCGTAGAAGGGTGGTTGAATGAGCAGTTCTTC	CASSVEGWLNEQFF
TRBV6-6	14	NA	NA	TRBJ2-7	TGTGCCAGCACCCGGAGCAGGGAAAGTGGCGAGCAGTACTTC	CASTRSRESGEQYF
TRBV25-1	16	TRBD2	once	TRBJ2-2	TGTGCCAGCAGTGGGGGGCGATTAGCGGGGCCCGGGGAGCTGTTTTTT	CASSGGRLAGPGELFF
TRBV5-1	20	TRBD2	NA	TRBJ2-3	TGCGCCAGCAGCCCATGGAGACTAGCGGGAGGGCCGACGGGTACAGATACGCAGTATTTT	CASSPWRLAGGPTGTDTQYF
TRBV7-2	15	TRBD1	NA	TRBJ1-4	TGTGCCAGCAGCTTAGAGGCAGGGGGGAATGAAAAACTGTTTTTT	CASSLEAGGNEKLFF
TRBV9	13	NA	NA	TRBJ2-2	TGTGCCAGCAGCGCCCGGGGGACCGGGGAGCTGTTTTTT	CASSARGTGELFF
TRBV28	12	NA	NA	TRBJ2-5	TGTGCCAGTGATTCTAGGGAGGAGACCCAGTACTTC	CASDSREETQYF
TRBV6-4	17	TRBD2	once	TRBJ2-1	TGTGCCAGCAGTCTCCGGCTGCTAGCGGGAGGATGGAATGAGCAGTTCTTC	CASSLRLLAGGWNEQFF
TRBV19	15	TRBD2	once	TRBJ2-3	TGTGCCAGCAGTGAGACTAGCGGGAGTCCAGATACGCAGTATTTT	CASSETSGSPDTQYF
TRBV7-9	16	TRBD1	few	TRBJ1-2	TGTGCCAGCAGCCAAACCAGGACAGGGGGCGGGGACGGCTACACCTTC	CASSQTRTGGGDGYTF
TRBV6-6	15	TRBD1	NA	TRBJ2-7	TGTGCCAGCAGTTACCGGACAGGTAATCCCTACGAGCAGTACTTC	CASSYRTGNPYEQYF
TRBV5-6	12	NA	NA	TRBJ1-2	TGTGCCAGCAGCTTGGTTCAGCATGGCTACACCTTC	CASSLVQHGYTF
TRBV4-1	15	NA	NA	TRBJ1-2	TGCGCCAGCAGCCAAGTTAAGACAGAGCCCTATGGCTACACCTTC	CASSQVKTEPYGYTF
TRBV4-1	14	NA	NA	TRBJ2-5	TGCGCCAGCAGCCAGGCGGGGAGGGGGGAGACCCAGTACTTC	CASSQAGRGETQYF
TRBV27	17	TRBD2	NA	TRBJ2-1	TGTGCCAGCAGTCCAAACCCCGGACTAGCGGGAACCTATGAGCAGTTCTTC	CASSPNPGLAGTYEQFF
TRBV7-9	11	NA	few	TRBJ2-7	TGTGCCAGCAGCGCCTCCTACGAGCAGTACTTC	CASSASYEQYF